What follows is one TCR beta chain and its context. Its antigen is unknown. Qualities for individual bases were not recorded, and no much larger clone is one base off. This sample was taken from a study of blood T cell repertoires in COVID-19 (dated by TCRdb to 2019 to 2021). For the study in its entirety: Samples from collaborators originated in the United States, Italy and Spain and spanned both the acute and convalescent phases of COVID-19. The prospective study material was composed of cDNA or gDNA derived from T cells, B-cell-depleted T cells, or PBMCs. Subjects who had been exposed to COVID-19, were actively infected with it, or had recovered from it provided the deeply sampled blood TCRbeta repertoires that made up the dataset. The repertoires were made available in a free public database intended to serve as a resource for research on the immune response to SARS-CoV-2. Samples were obtained from the ongoing ImmuneRACE study (first 160 participants) and from some 1,200 subjects provided by 6 global collaborators. Nearly every sample came with metadata listing a de-identified subject ID, COVID-19 status, age in years and sex. Where available, HLA class I and class II types were taken from metadata supplied by the sample provider and were not determined by assay-based typing. Study-level results and caveats: How much clinical and demographic metadata was included differed by source and by participant, and the metadata was provided uncurated.

The immunoSEQ Assay, a bias-controlled multiplex PCR, was used to amplify TCRbeta CDR3 regions from genomic DNA. As for how the authors treated the data: The number of nucleated cells in each sample was estimated from the amplification of reference gene primers within the assay. To quantify the absolute abundance of each unique TCRbeta CDR3 rearrangement, sequence reads were collapsed and filtered. For each sample, productive Simpson clonality was calculated as the square root of Simpson's diversity index across productive rearrangements. TCRdb obtained this table from immuneACCESS and retained in-frame rearrangements with V and J assigned. These tables miss some clones; where compared with another copy, unresolved V genes account for less than half of the shortfall, and the remainder is unexplained. V, J and clone size reflect that table, while D and trimming were determined from the DNA. The sample yields over 80,000 clones; less than 90% were counted once. Roughly 1.2% of the sample is taken by the ten largest.

The collaborating institutions used their own protocols to collect whole blood in K2EDTA tubes. For TCRbeta analysis, collaborators shipped samples in one of three forms: frozen whole blood, isolated PBMCs, or DNA extracted from either of those sample types. V sheds 1 base and J sheds 2 bases, leaving 18 bases between their ends. Including cysteine and phenylalanine, the CDR3 has 17 amino acids. Just CDR3 DNA is preserved here, 51 bases in frame from base 1. CDR1 and CDR2 are drawn from the germline V gene: SGHTA, FQGNSA. Sequenced input: peripheral blood. The chain employs TRBV7-2 and TRBJ2-7; the D gene is possibly TRBD2, with 6 bases matching. The sequence came from an elderly man with active or convalescent COVID-19. The CDR3 protein: CASSLGVRERATYEQYF. The nucleotides read TGTGCCAGCAGCTTAGGGGTCCGCGAGCGGGCAACCTACGAGCAGTACTTC.